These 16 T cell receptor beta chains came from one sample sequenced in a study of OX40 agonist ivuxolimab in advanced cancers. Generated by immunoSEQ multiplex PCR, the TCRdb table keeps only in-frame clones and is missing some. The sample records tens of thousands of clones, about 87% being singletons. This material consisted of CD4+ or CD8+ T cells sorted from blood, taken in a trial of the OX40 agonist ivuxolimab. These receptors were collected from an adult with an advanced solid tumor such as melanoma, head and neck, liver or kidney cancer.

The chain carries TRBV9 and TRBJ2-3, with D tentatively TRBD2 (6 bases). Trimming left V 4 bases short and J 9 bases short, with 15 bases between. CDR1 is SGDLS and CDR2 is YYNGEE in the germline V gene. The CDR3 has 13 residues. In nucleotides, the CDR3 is TGTGCCAGCAGCCCTATTACTGCGGGGACGCAGTATTTT. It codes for CASSPITAGTQYF.

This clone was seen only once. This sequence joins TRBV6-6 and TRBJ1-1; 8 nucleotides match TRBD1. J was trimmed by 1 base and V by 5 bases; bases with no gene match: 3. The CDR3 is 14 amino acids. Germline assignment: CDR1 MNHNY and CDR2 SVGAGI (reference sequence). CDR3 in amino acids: CASSGQGGNTEAFF. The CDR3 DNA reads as TGTGCCAGCAGTGGACAGGGAGGGAACACTGAAGCTTTCTTT.

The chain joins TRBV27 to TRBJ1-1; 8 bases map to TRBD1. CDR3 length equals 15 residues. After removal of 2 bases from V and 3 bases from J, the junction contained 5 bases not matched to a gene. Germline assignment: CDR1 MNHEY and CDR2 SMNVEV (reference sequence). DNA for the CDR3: TGTGCCAGCAGTTTACAGGGGGCATGGTACACTGAAGCTTTCTTT. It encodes CASSLQGAWYTEAFF.

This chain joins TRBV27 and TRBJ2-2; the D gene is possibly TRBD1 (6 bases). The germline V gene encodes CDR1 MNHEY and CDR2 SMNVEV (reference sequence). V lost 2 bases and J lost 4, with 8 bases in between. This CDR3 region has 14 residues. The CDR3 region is CASSLGQRTGELFF. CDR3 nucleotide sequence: TGTGCCAGCAGTTTAGGACAGCGCACCGGGGAGCTGTTTTTT.

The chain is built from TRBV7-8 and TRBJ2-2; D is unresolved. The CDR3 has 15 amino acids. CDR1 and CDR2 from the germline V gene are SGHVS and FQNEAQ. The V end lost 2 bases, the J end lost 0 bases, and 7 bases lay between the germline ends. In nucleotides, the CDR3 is TGTGCCAGCAGCTTAAGGGCGCCGAACACCGGGGAGCTGTTTTTT. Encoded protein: CASSLRAPNTGELFF.

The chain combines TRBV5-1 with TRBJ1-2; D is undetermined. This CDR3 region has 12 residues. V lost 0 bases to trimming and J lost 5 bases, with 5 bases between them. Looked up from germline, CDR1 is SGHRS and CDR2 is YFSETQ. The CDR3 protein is CASSLDGYGYTF. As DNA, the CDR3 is TGCGCCAGCAGCTTGGATGGATATGGCTACACCTTC.

The CDR3 sequence: CASRHRGGYTF. The CDR3 nucleotides read TGTGCCAGCAGGCATAGGGGTGGCTACACCTTC. V usage is TRBV28 and J usage is TRBJ1-2, with D perhaps TRBD1 (5 bases). V was cut by 6 bases and J by 7 bases, with 9 bases left in between. CDR3 length equals 11 residues. Germline V gives CDR1 MDHEN, CDR2 SYDVKM.

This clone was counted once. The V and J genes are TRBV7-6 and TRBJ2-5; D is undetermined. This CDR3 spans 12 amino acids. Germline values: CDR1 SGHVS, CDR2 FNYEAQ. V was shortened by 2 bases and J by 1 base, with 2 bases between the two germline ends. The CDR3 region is CASSLLQETQYF. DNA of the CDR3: TGTGCCAGCAGCTTACTCCAAGAGACCCAGTACTTC.

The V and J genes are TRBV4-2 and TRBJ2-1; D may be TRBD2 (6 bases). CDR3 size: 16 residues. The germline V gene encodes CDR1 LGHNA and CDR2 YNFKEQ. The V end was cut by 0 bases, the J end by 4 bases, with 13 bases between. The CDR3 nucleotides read TGTGCCAGCAGCCAAGATTGGGGGGACTGGTACAATGAGCAGTTCTTC. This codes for CASSQDWGDWYNEQFF.

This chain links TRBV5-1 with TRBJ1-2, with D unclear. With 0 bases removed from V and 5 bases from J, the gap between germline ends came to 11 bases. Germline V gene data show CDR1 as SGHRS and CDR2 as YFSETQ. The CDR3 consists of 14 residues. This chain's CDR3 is CASSLVQFPYGYTF. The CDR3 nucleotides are TGCGCCAGCAGCTTGGTACAGTTTCCGTATGGCTACACCTTC.

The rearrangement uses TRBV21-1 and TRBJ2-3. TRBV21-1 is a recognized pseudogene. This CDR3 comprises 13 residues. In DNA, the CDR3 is TGTGCCACAGGGGGGAGGGCCCGGGATACGCAGTATTTT. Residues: CATGGRARDTQYF.

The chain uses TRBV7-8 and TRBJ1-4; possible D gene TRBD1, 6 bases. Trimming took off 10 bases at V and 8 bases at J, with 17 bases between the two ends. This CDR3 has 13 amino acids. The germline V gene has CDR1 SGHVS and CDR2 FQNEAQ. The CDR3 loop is CATSQGYREKLFF. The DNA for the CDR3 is TGTGCCACCTCTCAGGGGTATCGGGAAAAACTGTTTTTT.

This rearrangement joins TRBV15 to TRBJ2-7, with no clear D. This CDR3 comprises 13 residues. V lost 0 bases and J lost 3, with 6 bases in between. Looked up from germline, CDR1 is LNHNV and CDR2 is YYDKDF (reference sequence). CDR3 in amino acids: CATSREPYYEQYF. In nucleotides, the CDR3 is TGTGCCACCAGCAGAGAGCCCTACTACGAGCAGTACTTC.

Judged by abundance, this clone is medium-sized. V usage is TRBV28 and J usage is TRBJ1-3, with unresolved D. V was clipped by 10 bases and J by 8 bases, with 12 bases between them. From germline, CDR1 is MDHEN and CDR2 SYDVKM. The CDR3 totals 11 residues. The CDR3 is CATRLLDTIYF. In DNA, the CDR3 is TGTGCCACCAGACTCTTGGACACCATATATTTT.

The CDR3 is CASSWGTGGANVLTF. The CDR3 DNA reads TGTGCCAGCAGTTGGGGGACGGGAGGGGCCAACGTCCTGACTTTC. The genes are TRBV27 and TRBJ2-6; D is perhaps TRBD1 or TRBD2 (5 bases each). Trimming removed 4 bases from V and 4 bases from J, with 11 bases in between. Germline CDR1 MNHEY, CDR2 SMNVEV (reference sequence). The CDR3 totals 15 residues.

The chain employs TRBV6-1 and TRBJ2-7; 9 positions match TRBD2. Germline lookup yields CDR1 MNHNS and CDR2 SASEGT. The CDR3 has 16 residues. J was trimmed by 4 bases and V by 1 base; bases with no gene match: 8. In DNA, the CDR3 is TGTGCCAGCAGTGAAGGGCGAGGACTAGCGATATACGAGCAGTACTTC. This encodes CASSEGRGLAIYEQYF.